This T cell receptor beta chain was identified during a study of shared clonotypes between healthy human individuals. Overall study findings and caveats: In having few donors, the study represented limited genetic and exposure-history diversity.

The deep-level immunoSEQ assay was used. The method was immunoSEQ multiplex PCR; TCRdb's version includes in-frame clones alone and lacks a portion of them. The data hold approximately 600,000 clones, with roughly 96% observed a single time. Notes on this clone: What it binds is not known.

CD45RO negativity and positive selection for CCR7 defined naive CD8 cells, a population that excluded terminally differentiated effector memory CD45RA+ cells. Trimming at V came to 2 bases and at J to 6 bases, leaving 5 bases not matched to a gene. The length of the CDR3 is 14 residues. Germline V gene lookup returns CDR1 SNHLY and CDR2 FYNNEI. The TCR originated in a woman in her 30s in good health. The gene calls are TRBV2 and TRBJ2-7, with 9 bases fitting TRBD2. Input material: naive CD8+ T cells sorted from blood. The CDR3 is CASSETSGFVEQYF. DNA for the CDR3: TGTGCCAGCAGTGAAACTAGCGGGTTTGTCGAGCAGTACTTC.